This note documents a single T cell receptor beta chain sequence. The antigen is undetermined. The CDR3 loop spans 14 amino acids. Trimming pared 0 bases from V and 12 bases from J, leaving 16 bases between. From germline, CDR1 is SGHRS and CDR2 YFSETQ. This sample was included in a study of T cells in Graves' hyperthyroidism and ophthalmopathy. Patients aged 18 to 65 had newly diagnosed hyperthyroidism lasting under 2 months. Study results and caveats: Progression to ophthalmopathy was predicted a median of roughly 6.6 months early. Most clonotypes expanded in the thyroid (above 0.001) were also present in blood.

The source material, RNA transcripts, was used to amplify TCR beta CDR3 regions. When the TCR CDR3 underwent first-round RT-PCR, the HTBI primer set was used. TCRdb used MiXCR to reprocess the multiplex PCR reads, holding one entry per CDR3 protein. This sample has around 250,000 distinct CDR3 sequences, with about 14% found just once. The material sequenced was blood. The gene calls are TRBV5-1 and TRBJ2-1; the D gene is possibly TRBD2 (5 bases). The sequence was collected from a woman aged 40 to 50 with Graves' hyperthyroidism that later progressed to Graves' ophthalmopathy. The CDR3 sequence: CASSLGDYPGWQFF. The CDR3 bases are TGCGCCAGCAGCTTGGGCGACTACCCAGGTTGGCAGTTCTTC.